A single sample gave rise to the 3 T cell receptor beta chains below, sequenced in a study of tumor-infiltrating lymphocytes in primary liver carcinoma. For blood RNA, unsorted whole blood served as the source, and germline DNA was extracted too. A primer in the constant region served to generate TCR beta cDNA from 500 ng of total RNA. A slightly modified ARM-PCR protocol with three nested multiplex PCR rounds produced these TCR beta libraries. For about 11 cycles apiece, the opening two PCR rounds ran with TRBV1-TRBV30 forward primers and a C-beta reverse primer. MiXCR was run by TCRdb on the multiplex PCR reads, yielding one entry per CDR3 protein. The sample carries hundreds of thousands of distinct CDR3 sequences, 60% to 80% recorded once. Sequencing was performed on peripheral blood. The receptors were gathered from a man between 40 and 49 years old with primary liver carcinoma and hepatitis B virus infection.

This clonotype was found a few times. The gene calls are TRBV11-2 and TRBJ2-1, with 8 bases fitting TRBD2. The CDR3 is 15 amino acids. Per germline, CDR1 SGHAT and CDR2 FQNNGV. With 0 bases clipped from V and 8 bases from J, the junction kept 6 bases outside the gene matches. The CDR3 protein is CASSLDGRAGDEQFF. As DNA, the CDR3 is TGTGCCAGCAGCTTAGATGGTCGAGCGGGAGATGAGCAGTTCTTC. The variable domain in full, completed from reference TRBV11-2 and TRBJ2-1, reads EAGVAQSPRYKIIEKRQSVAFWCNPISGHATLYWYQQILGQGPKLLIQFQNNGVVDDSQLPKDRFSAERLKGVDSTLKIQPAKLEDSAVYLCASSLDGRAGDEQFFGPGTRLTVL.

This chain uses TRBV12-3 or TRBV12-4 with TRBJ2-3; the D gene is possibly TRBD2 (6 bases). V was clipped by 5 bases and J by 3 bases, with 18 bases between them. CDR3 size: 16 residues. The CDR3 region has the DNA TGTGCCAGCAGTAACACTGGACTAACCGCTACAGATACGCAGTATTTT. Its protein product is CASSNTGLTATDTQYF.

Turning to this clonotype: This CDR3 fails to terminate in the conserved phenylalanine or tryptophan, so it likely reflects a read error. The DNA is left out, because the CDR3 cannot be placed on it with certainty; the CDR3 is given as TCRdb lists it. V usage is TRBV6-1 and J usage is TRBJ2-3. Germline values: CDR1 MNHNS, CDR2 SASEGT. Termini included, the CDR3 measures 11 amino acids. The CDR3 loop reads CASSQTGTQYC.